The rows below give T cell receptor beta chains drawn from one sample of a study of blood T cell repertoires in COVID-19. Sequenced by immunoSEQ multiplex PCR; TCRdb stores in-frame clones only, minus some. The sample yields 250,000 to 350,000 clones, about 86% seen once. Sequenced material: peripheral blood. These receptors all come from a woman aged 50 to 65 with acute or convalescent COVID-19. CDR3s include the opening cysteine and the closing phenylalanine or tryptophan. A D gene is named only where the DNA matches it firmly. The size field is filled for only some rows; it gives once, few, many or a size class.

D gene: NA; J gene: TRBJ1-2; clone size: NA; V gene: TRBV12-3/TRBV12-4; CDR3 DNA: TGTGCCAGCAGTTCGTCCAGCTATGGCTACACCTTC; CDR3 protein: CASSSSSYGYTF
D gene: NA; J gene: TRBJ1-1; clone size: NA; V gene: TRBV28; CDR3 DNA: TGTGCCAGCTTGGGGAGAACAGGGAGCACTGAAGCTTTCTTT; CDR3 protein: CASLGRTGSTEAFF
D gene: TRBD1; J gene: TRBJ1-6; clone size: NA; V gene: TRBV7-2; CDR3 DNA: TGTGCCAGCGGGACCGGGACAGGGGATAATTCACCCCTCCACTTT; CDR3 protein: CASGTGTGDNSPLHF
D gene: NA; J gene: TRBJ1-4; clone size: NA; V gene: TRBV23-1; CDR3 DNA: TGCGCCAGCAGTCCTAGAATGGCACAAATATCGGGTAATGAAAAACTGTTTTTT; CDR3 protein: CASSPRMAQISGNEKLFF
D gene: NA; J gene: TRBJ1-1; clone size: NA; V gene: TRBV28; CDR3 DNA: TGTGCCAGCAGCCTACTGAGGCTGAACACTGAAGCTTTCTTT; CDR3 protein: CASSLLRLNTEAFF
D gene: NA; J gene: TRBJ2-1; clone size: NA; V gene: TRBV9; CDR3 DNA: TGTGCCAGCAGCGTAGGGCAGACATCCTACAATGAGCAGTTCTTC; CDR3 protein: CASSVGQTSYNEQFF
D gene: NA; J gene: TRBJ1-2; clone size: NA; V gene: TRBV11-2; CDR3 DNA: TGTGCCAGCAGCCCCGGGGGGGAGGGTGGCTACACCTTC; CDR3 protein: CASSPGGEGGYTF
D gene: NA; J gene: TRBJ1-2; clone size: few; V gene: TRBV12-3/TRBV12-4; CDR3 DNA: TGTGCCAGCAGTCCTAGGGGAGGGGACGGCTACACCTTC; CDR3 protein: CASSPRGGDGYTF
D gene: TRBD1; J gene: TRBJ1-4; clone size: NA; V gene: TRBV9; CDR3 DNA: TGTGCCAGCAGCGTAGCGGACAGGGGGGAAAAACTGTTTTTT; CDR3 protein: CASSVADRGEKLFF
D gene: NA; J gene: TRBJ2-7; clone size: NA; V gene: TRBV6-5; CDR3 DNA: TGTGCCAGCAACATCCAGGACAGTTCATCCTACGAGCAGTACTTC; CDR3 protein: CASNIQDSSSYEQYF
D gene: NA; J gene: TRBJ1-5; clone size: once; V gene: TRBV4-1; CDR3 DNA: TGCGCCAGCAGCCAAGGGCGGGTACCGCTCGCTAGCAATCAGCCCCAGCATTTT; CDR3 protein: CASSQGRVPLASNQPQHF
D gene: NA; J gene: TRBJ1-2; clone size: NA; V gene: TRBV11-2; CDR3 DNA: TGTGCCAGCAGCCTAGGAACAGGAGATTCCCTCACCTTC; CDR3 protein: CASSLGTGDSLTF
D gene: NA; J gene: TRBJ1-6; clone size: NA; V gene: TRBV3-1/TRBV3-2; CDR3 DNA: TGTGCCAGCAGCCATCTTCAGCGGGATTCACCCCTCCACTTT; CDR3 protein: CASSHLQRDSPLHF
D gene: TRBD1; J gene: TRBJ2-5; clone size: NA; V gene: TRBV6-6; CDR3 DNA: TGTGCCAGCAGTCCCTCGGGGGCACAGGGGGTGGAGACCCAGTACTTC; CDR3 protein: CASSPSGAQGVETQYF
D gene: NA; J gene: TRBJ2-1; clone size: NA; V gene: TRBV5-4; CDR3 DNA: TGTGCCAGCAGCTTGGACCGGGGGAATGAGCAGTTCTTC; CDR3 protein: CASSLDRGNEQFF
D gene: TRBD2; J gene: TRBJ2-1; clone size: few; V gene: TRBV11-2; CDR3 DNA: TGTGCCAGCAGCTTAGTGACGGGAGGTCTGAGCAATGAGCAGTTCTTC; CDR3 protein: CASSLVTGGLSNEQFF
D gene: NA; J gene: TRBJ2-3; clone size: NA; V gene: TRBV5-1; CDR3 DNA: TGCGCCAGCAGCTTGGGGCAGTCAGGGGATACGCAGTATTTT; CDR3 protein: CASSLGQSGDTQYF
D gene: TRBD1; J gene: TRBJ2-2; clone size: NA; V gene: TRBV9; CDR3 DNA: TGTGCCAGCAGCGTAGTAGGGACAGGGGGGTTTTTTACGAACACCGGGGAGCTGTTTTTT; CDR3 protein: CASSVVGTGGFFTNTGELFF
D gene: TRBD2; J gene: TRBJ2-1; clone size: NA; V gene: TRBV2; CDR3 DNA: TGTGCCAGCAGTGAAGGAGGGAGGGCCCTCAGAGATGAGCAGTTCTTC; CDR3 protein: CASSEGGRALRDEQFF
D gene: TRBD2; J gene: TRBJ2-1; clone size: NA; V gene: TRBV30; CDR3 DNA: TGTGCCTGGAGTCGAGGGACTAGCTCTGTGAGCTCCTACAATGAGCAGTTCTTC; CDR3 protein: CAWSRGTSSVSSYNEQFF
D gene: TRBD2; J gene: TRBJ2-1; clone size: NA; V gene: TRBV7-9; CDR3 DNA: TGTGCCAGCAGCTTACTTAGTCACGGCGGGGGCAATGAGCAGTTCTTC; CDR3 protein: CASSLLSHGGGNEQFF
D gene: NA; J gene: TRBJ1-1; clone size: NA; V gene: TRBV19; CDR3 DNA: TGTGCCAGTAGTACGAACAGGGTAAGCACTGAAGCTTTCTTT; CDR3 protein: CASSTNRVSTEAFF
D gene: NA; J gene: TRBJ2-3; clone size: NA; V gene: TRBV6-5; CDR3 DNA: TGTGCCAGCAGTCAGGGACATCCCGACACAGATACGCAGTATTTT; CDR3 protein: CASSQGHPDTDTQYF
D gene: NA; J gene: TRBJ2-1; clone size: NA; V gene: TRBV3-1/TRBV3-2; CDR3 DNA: TGTGCCAGCAGCCTCACCCCCAACGGTGAGCAGTTCTTC; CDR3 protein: CASSLTPNGEQFF
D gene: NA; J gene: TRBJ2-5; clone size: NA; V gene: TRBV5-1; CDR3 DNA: TGCGCCTCGGGGCGGGAAGGAGGAGAGACCCAGTACTTC; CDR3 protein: CASGREGGETQYF
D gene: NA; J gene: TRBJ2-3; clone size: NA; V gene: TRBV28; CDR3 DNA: TGTGCCAGCAGTTTACCGTTAGGGGGAGATACGCAGTATTTT; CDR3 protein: CASSLPLGGDTQYF